The 10 T cell receptor beta chains below all came from one sample that was sequenced in a study of T cell repertoires in cytomegalovirus infection. TCRdb independently ran MiXCR on the reads; one entry per CDR3 protein. The repertoire holds roughly 640,000 distinct CDR3 sequences, with roughly a quarter as singletons. The sequenced material came from CD8+ T cells from PBMCs. These receptor sequences come from a human donor in good health (CMV status not recorded). Some clones in this sample may be carry-over from other donors' samples.

This clonotype was detected a few times. The J gene is TRBJ2-3, the V gene TRBV4-1; TRBD2 aligns across 9 bases. Looked up from germline, CDR1 is MGHRA and CDR2 is YSYEKL. V lost 0 bases to trimming and J lost 5 bases; unmatched junction nucleotides: 3. CDR3 length: 15 residues. CDR3: CASSQDWRGGDTQYF. CDR3 nucleotide sequence: TGCGCCAGCAGCCAAGACTGGCGGGGGGGAGATACGCAGTATTTT.

The chain joins TRBV10-3 to TRBJ2-5; 7 bases match TRBD1. The CDR3 runs to 16 residues. Germline V lookup: CDR1 ENHRY, CDR2 SYGVKD. J lost 7 bases, V lost 2 bases, and 13 bases had no gene match. In DNA form, the CDR3 reads TGTGCCATCAGTGAGAAGAGAGAGGGGGCGGCGGTGACCCAGTACTTC. Amino acids: CAISEKREGAAVTQYF.

The table lists this clonotype with a few counts. V is TRBV15 and J is TRBJ1-2; D possibly corresponds to TRBD1 (5 bases). The germline V gene has CDR1 LNHNV and CDR2 YYDKDF (reference sequence). This CDR3 contains 14 residues. Trimming took off 0 bases at V and 8 bases at J, with 13 bases between the two ends. CDR3 DNA: TGTGCCACCAGCAGAGATAAGGCAGGGTACGGCTACACCTTC. Encoded protein: CATSRDKAGYGYTF.

A few counts support this clonotype. This chain links TRBV28 with TRBJ2-7, with D perhaps TRBD2 (6 bases). The germline gives CDR1 MDHEN, CDR2 SYDVKM. The CDR3 is made up of 13 amino acids. Trimming removed 8 bases at V and 0 bases at J, with 11 bases between. The CDR3 protein is CASWGESSYEQYV. The CDR3 region has the DNA TGTGCCAGCTGGGGGGAGAGCTCCTACGAGCAGTACGTC.

Details on this clonotype: Since a much larger clone is just one base distant, this may be a read error. The V gene is TRBV28, the J gene TRBJ2-7; D might be TRBD1 or TRBD2, each matching 5 bases. CDR1 and CDR2 from the germline V gene are MDHEN and SYDVKM. CDR3 length: 13 amino acids. CDR3 in amino acids: CVSSPFGAYEQYV. In DNA form, the CDR3 reads TGTGTCAGCAGTCCTTTCGGGGCGTACGAGCAGTACGTC.

The table lists this clonotype with many counts. The rearrangement uses TRBV4-1 and TRBJ2-7; perhaps TRBD1 as D (5 bases). V was cut by 0 bases and J by 2 bases, with 8 bases left in between. Per the germline V gene, CDR1 is MGHRA and CDR2 is YSYEKL. This CDR3 is built from 14 residues. CDR3 protein: CASSQETAAYEQYF. Written as DNA, the CDR3 is TGCGCCAGCAGCCAAGAGACAGCAGCCTACGAGCAGTACTTC.

The gene calls are TRBV7-6 and TRBJ2-1, with 9 bases that match TRBD2. Per the germline V gene, CDR1 is SGHVS and CDR2 is FNYEAQ. V was pared by 1 base and J by 4 bases, with 11 bases of the junction left unmatched. The CDR3 sequence is 18 residues long. The CDR3 here is CASSLVSGSGGPYNEQFF. DNA of the CDR3: TGTGCCAGCAGCTTAGTGTCCGGGAGCGGGGGGCCGTACAATGAGCAGTTCTTC.

The sample holds many counts of this clonotype. Its ends do not fully match the called genes, so a read error is possible. The rearrangement uses TRBV7-7 and TRBJ2-2; 15 nucleotides align to TRBD2. The CDR3 runs 17 residues. The germline gives CDR1 SSHAT, CDR2 FNYEAQ (reference sequence). CDR3 nucleotides: TGTGCTAGCAGCTCCTGGACTAGCGGGGGGGAAATCGGGGAGCTGTTTTTT. Its translation: CASSSWTSGGEIGELFF.

The DNA for the CDR3 is TGTGCCAGCAGCGTCGCGGGGGGGAACTATGGCTACACCTTC. This gives the protein CASSVAGGNYGYTF. The chain couples TRBV9 to TRBJ1-2; D is perhaps TRBD1 (5 bases). Germline lookup yields CDR1 SGDLS and CDR2 YYNGEE. The CDR3 has 14 amino acids. Between the trimmed V and J ends, which lost 2 bases and 2 bases, there was a span of 10 bases.

For the CDR3, the DNA is TGTGCCAGCAGCTTTGTGGGGCCTGATCGCACAGATACGCAGTATTTT. Amino acids: CASSFVGPDRTDTQYF. This chain links TRBV13 with TRBJ2-3; D is possibly TRBD1 (5 bases). V was clipped by 3 bases and J by 1 base, with 14 bases between them. CDR3 length: 16 amino acids. Germline loops: CDR1 PRHDT, CDR2 FYEKMQ (reference sequence).